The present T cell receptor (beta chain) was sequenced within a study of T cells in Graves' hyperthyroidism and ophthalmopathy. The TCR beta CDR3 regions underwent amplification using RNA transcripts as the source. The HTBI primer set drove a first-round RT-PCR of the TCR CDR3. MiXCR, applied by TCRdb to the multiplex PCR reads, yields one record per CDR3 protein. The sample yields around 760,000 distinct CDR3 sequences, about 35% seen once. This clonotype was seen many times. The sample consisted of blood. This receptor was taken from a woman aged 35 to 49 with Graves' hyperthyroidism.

CDR3: CASSPGPDSNQPQHF. CDR3 in DNA: TGTGCCAGCAGCCCGGGGCCTGATAGCAATCAGCCCCAGCATTTT. The V gene is TRBV7-9, the J gene TRBJ1-5, with D perhaps TRBD1 (5 bases). V was pared by 5 bases and J by 0 bases, with 11 bases between. Germline V gene lookup returns CDR1 SEHNR and CDR2 FQNEAQ (reference sequence). This CDR3 has 15 amino acids.